These 6 T cell receptor beta chains came from one sample sequenced in a study of blood T cells in healthy people across ages (dated by TCRdb to between 2015 and 2017). Libraries were made using 5' RACE. TCRdb lists the instrument as Illumina HiSeq 2500. A second about 7 to 11 cycle PCR used a sample-barcoded 5' primer and a J-beta primer mix. Using fastp at Q25 and MiXCR, TCRdb reprocessed the public reads and kept productive beta chains. Rows are unified per CDR3 protein, each entry keeping the most common DNA and genes. For this sample there are 800,000 to 950,000 distinct CDR3 sequences; about 28% appear just once. The ten biggest clones cover roughly a tenth of the sample. This sample also belongs to another study, concerning T cells of mothers and their children.

Sequenced material: blood. The receptors were sampled from a woman between 40 and 55 years old in good health.

There are many counts of this clonotype. The chain combines TRBV7-2 with TRBJ1-1, with D unclear. Trimming left V 3 bases short and J 0 bases short, with 8 bases between. Per the germline V gene, CDR1 is SGHTA and CDR2 is FQGNSA. The CDR3 loop spans 14 amino acids. DNA of the CDR3: TGTGCCAGCAGCTTTGGTTTGATGAACACTGAAGCTTTCTTT. It codes for CASSFGLMNTEAFF.

This chain joins TRBV12-3 or TRBV12-4 and TRBJ2-3; TRBD1 agrees at 7 bases. The CDR3 is 14 residues long. V lost 0 bases and J lost 8; bases outside the gene matches: 5. CDR3 bases: TGTGCCAGCAGTTTAGCGCAGGGGGAGATTACGCAGTATTTT. This codes for CASSLAQGEITQYF.

The table lists this clonotype with many counts. The rearrangement joins TRBV4-3 to TRBJ2-7; D remains unclear. This CDR3 comprises 13 residues. Germline V gene lookup returns CDR1 LGHNA and CDR2 YSLEER. Trimming cost V 0 bases and J 1 base, with 4 bases left between them. The CDR3 coding sequence is TGCGCCAGCAGCCAAGATTTTTCCTACGAGCAGTACTTC. Amino acids: CASSQDFSYEQYF.

The rearrangement joins TRBV27 to TRBJ1-5, with D unclear. Trimming removed 5 bases at V and 6 bases at J, with 14 bases between. The CDR3 totals 14 residues. Germline CDR1 and CDR2: MNHEY and SMNVEV (reference sequence). CDR3: CASSLTTGGQPQHF. CDR3 bases: TGTGCCAGCAGTCTAACGACCGGAGGTCAGCCCCAGCATTTT.

The V gene is TRBV20-1, the J gene TRBJ2-5; D may be TRBD1 (6 bases). CDR3 size: 13 residues. The germline V gene has CDR1 DFQATT and CDR2 SNEGSKA (reference sequence). Trimming took off 6 bases at V and 1 base at J, with 12 bases between the two ends. CDR3 sequence (DNA): TGCAGTGCCAGCCAGGGGACCCAAGAGACCCAGTACTTC. It codes for CSASQGTQETQYF.

A word on this clonotype: The junction and the germline gene differ at one end; a read error may be behind it. V and J are TRBV20-1 and TRBJ2-1; a possible D gene is TRBD2 (5 bases). CDR3 length equals 16 residues. CDR1 and CDR2 (germline): DFQATT, SNEGSKA (reference sequence). The CDR3 DNA follows: TGCAGTGCTAGAGCGAGGGCAGCCAAAGGCCACAATGAGCGGTTCTTC. Protein: CSARARAAKGHNERFF.